This passage covers 22 T cell receptor beta chains from one sample sequenced in a study of cytomegalovirus exposure and HLA in healthy donors. In the PCR, 60 Vbeta and 13 Jbeta primers were used. Produced via immunoSEQ multiplex PCR; TCRdb's table is partial and in-frame only. In the table there are around 160,000 clones, around 80% of which are singletons. Sequencing input: PBMCs. The origin of the receptors is a man aged 35 to 55 in good health and CMV-seropositive.

The chain recombines TRBV5-1 with TRBJ1-2, with 7 positions matching TRBD1. Germline V gene data show CDR1 as SGHRS and CDR2 as YFSETQ. The V segment lost 3 bases and the J segment 10 bases; nucleotides outside the gene matches: 15. There are 15 residues in the CDR3. The CDR3 loop reads CASSSGTERGKDYTF. CDR3 DNA sequence: TGCGCCAGCAGCTCAGGGACAGAGAGGGGGAAGGACTACACCTTC.

The J gene is TRBJ2-1, the V gene TRBV27, with D possibly being TRBD2 (5 bases). Trimming took off 0 bases at V and 11 bases at J, with 14 bases between the two ends. This CDR3 spans 14 amino acids. Germline V gene sequence: CDR1 MNHEY, CDR2 SMNVEV (reference sequence). CDR3 sequence: CASSLSPQTGKQFF. For the CDR3, the DNA is TGTGCCAGCAGTTTATCGCCCCAGACGGGGAAGCAGTTCTTC.

The chain links TRBV5-1 to TRBJ2-1, with D possibly matching TRBD1 (5 bases). Germline lookup yields CDR1 SGHRS and CDR2 YFSETQ. Between the trimmed V and J ends, which lost 3 bases and 0 bases, there was a span of 10 bases. The CDR3 loop spans 15 amino acids. The CDR3, as DNA: TGCGCCAGCAGCTGGCCGACAGACTCCTACAATGAGCAGTTCTTC. Protein product: CASSWPTDSYNEQFF.

This sequence joins TRBV19 and TRBJ2-5; TRBD2 might be the D (5 bases). The J call is uncertain, as TRBJ2-7 better fits the DNA end. This CDR3 comprises 13 residues. Germline CDR1 is LNHDA and CDR2 is SQIVND (reference sequence). DNA for the CDR3: TGTGCCAGTAGTGCCGGGGTTGCCTACGAGCAGTACTTC. It is translated as CASSAGVAYEQYF.

The V and J genes are TRBV6-5 and TRBJ1-5, with 9 bases matching TRBD1. The CDR3 has 14 residues. V trimming: 4 bases; J trimming: 9 bases; junction bases outside the gene matches: 7. Germline V gives CDR1 MNHEY, CDR2 SVGAGI. CDR3 nucleotide sequence: TGTGCCAGCAGTTGGGACAGGGAAGTTGGGCCCCAGCATTTT. Translating it yields CASSWDREVGPQHF.

There are a few counts of this clone. This sequence joins TRBV27 and TRBJ1-5; D call uncertain. The germline V gene has CDR1 MNHEY and CDR2 SMNVEV (reference sequence). V shed 5 bases and J shed 11 bases, with 13 bases lying between them. The CDR3 consists of 12 residues. CDR3 protein: CASSPREGTQHF. The CDR3 region has the DNA TGTGCCAGCAGTCCCCGCGAGGGTACCCAGCATTTT.

This clone was detected once. The rearrangement uses TRBV18 and TRBJ2-1; TRBD1 might be the D (5 bases). CDR3 length equals 13 residues. Germline values: CDR1 KGHSH, CDR2 LQKENI. V dropped 6 bases and J dropped 4 bases, with 10 bases sitting between them. The CDR3 here is CASSLDRYNEQFF. DNA for the CDR3: TGTGCCAGCTCGCTAGACAGATACAATGAGCAGTTCTTC.

V gene TRBV28 combines with J gene TRBJ1-2; TRBD1 aligns across 9 bases. After removal of 8 bases from V and 1 base from J, the junction contained 14 bases not matched to a gene. This CDR3 contains 17 residues. Germline values: CDR1 MDHEN, CDR2 SYDVKM. CDR3 coding DNA: TGTGCCAGCTCTTCGTTCTTACAGGGGGCGCGTAACTATGGCTACACCTTC. Residues: CASSSFLQGARNYGYTF.

The chain has TRBV9 and TRBJ2-5; 9 nucleotides line up with TRBD1. Near its end, the DNA agrees better with TRBJ2-7, so the J call may be wrong. Germline V gene sequence: CDR1 SGDLS, CDR2 YYNGEE. This CDR3 has 15 residues. As DNA, the CDR3 is TGTGCCAGCAGCGTAGACGGGACAGGGCCGGACGAGCAGTACTTC. Translation: CASSVDGTGPDEQYF.

This chain links TRBV2 with TRBJ2-3; 7 bases are shared with TRBD2. CDR1 and CDR2 from the germline V gene are SNHLY and FYNNEI. V shed 9 bases, J shed 0 bases, and the junction held 6 bases outside the gene matches. The CDR3 is 14 residues long. The DNA for the CDR3 is TGTGCCAGTAGTTGGACTAGTAGCACAGATACGCAGTATTTT. This encodes CASSWTSSTDTQYF.

The rearrangement links TRBV6-6 to TRBJ2-7; the match to TRBD2 covers 8 bases. Germline V gene lookup returns CDR1 MNHNY and CDR2 SVGAGI (reference sequence). CDR3 length equals 13 residues. Unmatched junction bases numbered 5, after V lost 4 bases and J lost 6 bases. CDR3 sequence: CASSSGTRGEQYF. CDR3 coding DNA: TGTGCCAGCAGTTCCGGGACTAGAGGCGAGCAGTACTTC.

The V and J genes are TRBV30 and TRBJ2-7; 9 bases line up with TRBD1. The CDR3 runs 13 residues. V lost 3 bases to trimming and J lost 3 bases; unmatched junction nucleotides: 3. CDR1 is GTSNPN and CDR2 is SVGIG in the germline V gene (reference sequence). The CDR3 loop reads CAWSGTGFYEQYF. DNA of the CDR3: TGTGCCTGGAGCGGGACAGGGTTCTACGAGCAGTACTTC.

The chain has TRBV2 and TRBJ2-3; 10 bases map to TRBD2. This CDR3 region has 15 residues. Germline lookup yields CDR1 SNHLY and CDR2 FYNNEI. After removal of 8 bases from V and 4 bases from J, the junction contained 9 bases not matched to a gene. CDR3 loop: CASSPGTSAPDTQYF. The CDR3 nucleotides are TGTGCCAGCTCGCCCGGGACTAGCGCCCCAGATACGCAGTATTTT. Drawing the rest from reference TRBV2 and TRBJ2-3, the complete variable domain is EPEVTQTPSHQVTQMGQEVILRCVPISNHLYFYWYRQILGQKVEFLVSFYNNEISEKSEIFDDQFSVERPDGSNFTLKIRSTKLEDSAMYFCASSPGTSAPDTQYFGPGTRLTVL.

V is TRBV7-6 and J is TRBJ2-6, with 11 bases that match TRBD1. Germline CDR1 is SGHVS and CDR2 is FNYEAQ. The CDR3 sequence is 18 residues long. Trimming took 1 base from V and 0 from J; bases not matched to a gene: 2. The CDR3: CASSLEGTGGSGANVLTF. The CDR3 region has the DNA TGTGCCAGCAGCTTAGAAGGGACAGGGGGCTCTGGGGCCAACGTCCTGACTTTC.

The chain joins TRBV7-3 to TRBJ2-1; 8 bases match TRBD1. The CDR3 extends over 16 amino acids. From germline, CDR1 is SGHTA and CDR2 FQGTGA. The V segment lost 4 bases and the J segment 3 bases; nucleotides outside the gene matches: 8. CDR3 protein: CASSSLPGQDYNEQFF. The CDR3 bases are TGTGCCAGCAGCTCGCTTCCGGGACAGGACTACAATGAGCAGTTCTTC.

The CDR3 coding sequence is TGTGCCAGCAACCCCCTAAGTGGGGGAGGCTACGAGCAGTACTTC. Its translation is CASNPLSGGGYEQYF. The gene calls are TRBV11-2 and TRBJ2-7, with D perhaps matching TRBD2 (6 bases). V shed 7 bases and J shed 3 bases, with 19 bases lying between them. Germline V gives CDR1 SGHAT, CDR2 FQNNGV. The CDR3 spans 15 residues.

The chain carries TRBV27 and TRBJ2-1, with 8 bases lining up with TRBD1. Trimming took 5 bases from V and 5 from J; bases not matched to a gene: 5. The CDR3 consists of 14 residues. Germline loops: CDR1 MNHEY, CDR2 SMNVEV (reference sequence). The CDR3 DNA reads as TGTGCCAGCAGTCTTGACAGGGGAGACAATGAGCAGTTCTTC. Its translation: CASSLDRGDNEQFF.

This chain links TRBV7-9 with TRBJ1-1, with D perhaps matching TRBD1 (5 bases). In germline, CDR1 is SEHNR, CDR2 FQNEAQ (reference sequence). This CDR3 is 14 amino acids long. V lost 3 bases and J 6 bases, leaving 14 bases between the germline ends. For the CDR3, the DNA is TGTGCCAGCAGCTTTGACGGGGGATCGCCTGAAGCTTTCTTT. Its translation: CASSFDGGSPEAFF.

This chain links TRBV28 with TRBJ2-1, with 12 bases fitting TRBD2. V was pared by 2 bases and J by 3 bases, with 2 bases of the junction left unmatched. CDR1 and CDR2 from the germline V gene are MDHEN and SYDVKM. The CDR3 runs 16 residues. The CDR3 nucleotides are TGTGCCAGCAGTTTACTAGCGGGAGGGAACTACAATGAGCAGTTCTTC. It yields the protein CASSLLAGGNYNEQFF.

This chain joins TRBV25-1 and TRBJ2-3; D is ambiguous. Germline values: CDR1 MGHDK, CDR2 SYGVNS. The CDR3 runs to 14 residues. V lost 1 base, J lost 4 bases, and 9 bases lay in between. The CDR3 region is CASSEFGAADTQYF. The CDR3 DNA reads TGTGCCAGCAGTGAATTTGGAGCAGCAGATACGCAGTATTTT.

CDR3 sequence reads: CSVEDPHQRPNEQFF. The CDR3 nucleotides read TGCAGCGTTGAAGATCCCCACCAGCGGCCCAATGAGCAGTTCTTC. V and J are TRBV29-1 and TRBJ2-1, with a weak D call TRBD2 (5 bases). Germline lookup yields CDR1 SQVTM and CDR2 ANQGSEA. The CDR3 has 15 amino acids. V was pared by 0 bases and J by 6 bases, with 15 bases between.

The chain joins TRBV7-9 to TRBJ1-1; TRBD1 agrees at 10 bases. Germline assignment: CDR1 SEHNR and CDR2 FQNEAQ (reference sequence). V lost 1 base and J lost 5; bases outside the gene matches: 4. The CDR3 spans 15 residues. CDR3 protein: CASSLGTGGYTEAFF. The CDR3 DNA sequence: TGTGCCAGCAGCTTAGGGACAGGGGGGTATACTGAAGCTTTCTTT.